This paragraph covers one T cell receptor (beta chain) sequence. The sample comes from a study of blood T cell repertoires in COVID-19. Libraries were prepared by immunoSEQ multiplex PCR; TCRdb keeps only in-frame clonotypes and omits some of them. The data contain about 140,000 clones, around 90% of them singletons. The sample consisted of peripheral blood. This clonotype originated in a man between 65 and 79 years old with acute or convalescent COVID-19.

The DNA of the CDR3 is TGTGCCAGCAGTACACTTGGGGGGGCATATCATTTT. This gives the protein CASSTLGGAYHF. V is TRBV27 and J is TRBJ1-5; possible D gene TRBD1, 6 bases. V was cut by 5 bases and J by 16 bases, with 18 bases left in between. The CDR3 sequence is 12 residues long. Germline lookup yields CDR1 MNHEY and CDR2 SMNVEV (reference sequence).